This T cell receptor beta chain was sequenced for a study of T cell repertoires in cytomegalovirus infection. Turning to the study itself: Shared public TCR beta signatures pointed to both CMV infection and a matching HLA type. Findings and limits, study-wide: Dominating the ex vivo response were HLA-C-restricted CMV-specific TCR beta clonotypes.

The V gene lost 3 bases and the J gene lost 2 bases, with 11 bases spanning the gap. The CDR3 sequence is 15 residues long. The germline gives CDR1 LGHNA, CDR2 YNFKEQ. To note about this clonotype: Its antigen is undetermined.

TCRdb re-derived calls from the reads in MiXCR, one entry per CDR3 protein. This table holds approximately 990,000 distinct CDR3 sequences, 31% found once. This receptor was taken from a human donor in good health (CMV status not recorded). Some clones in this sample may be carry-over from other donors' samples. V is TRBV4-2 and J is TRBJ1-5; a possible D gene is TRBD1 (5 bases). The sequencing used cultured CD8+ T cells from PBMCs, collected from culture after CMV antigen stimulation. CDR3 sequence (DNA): TGTGCCAGCAGCCACGTCGGGACTGGCAATCAGCCCCAGCATTTT. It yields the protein CASSHVGTGNQPQHF.